The text below deals with one T cell receptor beta chain. The protocol was immunoSEQ multiplex PCR, while the TCRdb copy is restricted to in-frame clones and leaves out a portion. Of 55,000 to 65,000 clones listed, roughly 91% are singletons. This entry belongs to a study of blood T cell repertoires in COVID-19. About the study: There were acute and convalescent COVID-19 samples, and they came from the United States, Italy and Spain.

The V and J ends lost 5 bases and 3 bases, in that order; junction bases with no gene match: 5. The germline CDR1 and CDR2 sequences are SGHTA and FQGTGA. The CDR3 has 15 amino acids. The material sequenced was peripheral blood. The chain employs TRBV7-3 and TRBJ2-3, with 10 nucleotides matching TRBD2. The receptor's source is a human donor in a cohort sampled during active COVID-19. CDR3 protein: CASSTGLAITDTQYF. CDR3 in DNA: TGTGCCAGCAGCACGGGACTAGCGATAACAGATACGCAGTATTTT.